The present T cell receptor beta chain was sequenced within a study of shared clonotypes between healthy human individuals. Overall study results and limits: Sequencing depth was expected to affect clonotype sharing among donors. Naive subsets generally exceeded memory subsets in estimated richness.

The V end was cut by 0 bases, the J end by 7 bases, with 13 bases between. Germline CDR1 is SGDLS and CDR2 is YYNGEE. This CDR3 contains 15 residues. A remark on this clone: The antigen is unknown.

Sequenced by immunoSEQ multiplex PCR; TCRdb stores in-frame clones only, minus some. The sample carries about 2.3 million clones, approximately 95% recorded once. The TCR was taken from a young man in good health. Some clones in this sample may be carry-over from other donors' samples. Sample: naive CD4+ T cells from PBMCs. Subset noted: CD45RA+ positively selected. The chain has TRBV9 and TRBJ1-4, with D maybe TRBD1 (5 bases). The CDR3 here is CASSVGVGAREKLFF. The CDR3, as DNA: TGTGCCAGCAGCGTAGGCGTAGGGGCGCGTGAAAAACTGTTTTTT.